This T cell receptor beta chain was identified during a study of monozygotic twins with inflammatory bowel disease. Study-wide points: Especially with disease activity, IBD patients shared fewer clonotypes with others than healthy twins did. Repertoires of patients may have been made more variable by differing immunosuppressive treatments.

TCRdb reprocessed the 5' RACE reads and reports one entry per CDR3 protein, with no DNA. The sample has about 450,000 distinct CDR3 sequences. CDR1 is DFQATT and CDR2 is SNEGSKA in the germline V gene (reference sequence). This CDR3 region has 15 residues. Every single donor had a roughly 2.7 ml blood sample drawn. On this clonotype itself: What it binds is not known.

The TCR comes from a human donor with ulcerative colitis or Crohn's disease, or a healthy co-twin of an affected twin (not recorded which). The chain joins TRBV20-1 to TRBJ1-2. The sample taken for sequencing was blood. This chain's CDR3 is CSARSGTWDFYGYTF.